This T cell receptor (beta chain) comes out of a study of cytomegalovirus exposure and HLA in healthy donors. Study information: Later analysis reported that the 120 validation repertoires shared the platform of the 600 to 750 first-cohort repertoires. Study outcomes and limitations: Using the classifier, cytomegalovirus status was reportedly diagnosed with high specificity and sensitivity.

The repertoire was sequenced with immunoSEQ multiplex PCR; TCRdb's copy has only in-frame clones and lacks some. The profile shows approximately 260,000 clones, 65% to 90% of them singletons. Note on this clone: The antigen is undetermined.

CDR1 is WSHSY and CDR2 is SAAADI in the germline V gene. CDR3 size: 14 residues. V gave up 3 bases and J gave up 0 bases, with 8 bases separating them. While the first cohort had around 700 subjects, the donors belonged to the separate validation cohort of about 130 subjects. The chain uses TRBV10-2 and TRBJ1-1; D ambiguous. This TCR was recovered from a woman aged 18-30 years in good health and CMV-seronegative. The sample was PBMCs. The CDR3 nucleotides read TGCGCCAGCAGTGAAATGCGGTTGAACACTGAAGCTTTCTTT. This gives the protein CASSEMRLNTEAFF.